A single sample gave rise to the 4 T cell receptor beta chains below, sequenced in a study of blood T cell repertoires in COVID-19. The repertoire was sequenced with immunoSEQ multiplex PCR; TCRdb's copy has only in-frame clones and lacks some. The data show 95,000 to 150,000 clones, approximately 74% seen once. The sequenced sample was peripheral blood. These receptors were obtained from an elderly man with COVID-19, enrolled during active disease.

The genes are TRBV27 and TRBJ1-3; weak D call: TRBD1 (6 bases). Germline V CDR1 and CDR2: MNHEY, SMNVEV (reference sequence). V lost 7 bases to trimming and J lost 3 bases, with 13 bases between them. There are 14 residues in the CDR3. As DNA, the CDR3 is TGTGCCAGCACCTTCGGGACACATGGAAACACCATATATTTT. As protein: CASTFGTHGNTIYF.

DNA for the CDR3: TGTGCCAGCAGTTTAAGCCTAAACAATGAGCAGTTCTTC. Translated, it gives CASSLSLNNEQFF. The J gene is TRBJ2-1, the V gene TRBV27, with unresolved D. Germline CDR1 and CDR2: MNHEY and SMNVEV (reference sequence). The CDR3 spans 13 residues. With 2 bases removed from V and 5 bases from J, the gap between germline ends came to 7 bases.

This chain links TRBV7-9 with TRBJ2-3; no reliable D call. The V end was cut by 3 bases, the J end by 5 bases, with 6 bases between. Germline V CDR1 and CDR2: SEHNR, FQNEAQ (reference sequence). The CDR3 has 12 residues. In DNA form, the CDR3 reads TGTGCCAGCAGCTTTATCGGAGATACGCAGTATTTT. Its translation: CASSFIGDTQYF. The whole variable domain, remainder taken from reference TRBV7-9 and TRBJ2-3, is DTGVSQNPRHKITKRGQNVTFRCDPISEHNRLYWYRQTLGQGPEFLTYFQNEAQLEKSRLLSDRFSAERPKGSFSTLEIQRTEQGDSAMYLCASSFIGDTQYFGPGTRLTVL.

This clone showed up just a few times. The V and J genes are TRBV2 and TRBJ1-5; the match to TRBD1 covers 7 bases. Per germline, CDR1 SNHLY and CDR2 FYNNEI. Losses at the gene ends were 8 bases for V and 7 bases for J; bases not matched to a gene: 11. This CDR3 spans 14 amino acids. CDR3 sequence (DNA): TGTGCCAGCGATTTGACAGGGTTCCTCCAGCCCCAGCATTTT. This codes for CASDLTGFLQPQHF.